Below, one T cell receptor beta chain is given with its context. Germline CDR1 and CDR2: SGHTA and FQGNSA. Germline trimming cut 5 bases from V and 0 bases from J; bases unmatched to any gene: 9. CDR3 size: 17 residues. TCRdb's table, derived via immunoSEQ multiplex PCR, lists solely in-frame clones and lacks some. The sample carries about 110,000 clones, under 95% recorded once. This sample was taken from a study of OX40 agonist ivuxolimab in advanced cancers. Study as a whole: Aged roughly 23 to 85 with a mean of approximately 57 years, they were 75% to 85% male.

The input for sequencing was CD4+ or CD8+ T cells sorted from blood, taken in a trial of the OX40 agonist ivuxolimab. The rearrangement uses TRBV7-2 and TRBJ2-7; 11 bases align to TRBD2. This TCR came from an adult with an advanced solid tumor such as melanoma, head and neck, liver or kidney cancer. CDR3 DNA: TGTGCCAGCAGCCGAGCCCTGACTAGCGGGGACTCCTACGAGCAGTACTTC. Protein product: CASSRALTSGDSYEQYF.